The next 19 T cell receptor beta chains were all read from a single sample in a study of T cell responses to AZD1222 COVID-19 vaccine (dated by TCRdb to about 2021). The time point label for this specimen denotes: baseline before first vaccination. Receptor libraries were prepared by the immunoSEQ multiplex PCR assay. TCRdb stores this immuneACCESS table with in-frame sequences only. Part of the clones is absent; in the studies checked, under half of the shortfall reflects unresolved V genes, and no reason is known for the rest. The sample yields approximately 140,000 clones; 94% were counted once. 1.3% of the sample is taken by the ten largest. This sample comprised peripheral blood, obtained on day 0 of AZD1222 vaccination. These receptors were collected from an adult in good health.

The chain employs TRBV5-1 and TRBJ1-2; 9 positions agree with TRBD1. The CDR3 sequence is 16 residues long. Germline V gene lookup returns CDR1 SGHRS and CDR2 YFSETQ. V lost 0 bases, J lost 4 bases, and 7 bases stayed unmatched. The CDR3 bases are TGCGCCAGCAGCTTGGCTCCGGGACAGGGAGGCTATGGCTACACCTTC. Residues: CASSLAPGQGGYGYTF. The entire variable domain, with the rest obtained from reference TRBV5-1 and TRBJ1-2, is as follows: KAGVTQTPRYLIKTRGQQVTLSCSPISGHRSVSWYQQTPGQGLQFLFEYFSETQRNKGNFPGRFSGRQFSNSRSEMNVSTLELGDSALYLCASSLAPGQGGYGYTFGSGTRLTVV.

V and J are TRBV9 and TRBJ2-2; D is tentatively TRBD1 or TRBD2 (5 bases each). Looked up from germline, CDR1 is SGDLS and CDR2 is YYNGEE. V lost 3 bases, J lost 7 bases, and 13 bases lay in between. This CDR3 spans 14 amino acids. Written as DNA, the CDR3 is TGTGCCAGCAGCGGAGTGGGACCCAGCGGGGAGCTGTTTTTT. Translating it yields CASSGVGPSGELFF.

CDR3: CASRLGGYTEAFF. DNA of the CDR3: TGTGCCAGCAGGCTGGGGGGGTACACTGAAGCTTTCTTT. This chain uses TRBV2 with TRBJ1-1, with D possibly matching TRBD1 (5 bases). CDR3 length equals 13 residues. The germline V and J ends were trimmed by 6 bases and 3 bases, with 11 bases remaining between them. Germline lookup yields CDR1 SNHLY and CDR2 FYNNEI.

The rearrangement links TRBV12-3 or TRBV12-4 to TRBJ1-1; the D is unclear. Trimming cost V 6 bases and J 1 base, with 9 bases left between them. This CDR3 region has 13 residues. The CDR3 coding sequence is TGTGCCAGCAGCTTCGACGGGAACACTGAAGCTTTCTTT. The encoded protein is CASSFDGNTEAFF.

The CDR3 reads CASSTTNSPLHF. As DNA, the CDR3 is TGTGCCAGCAGTACGACCAATTCACCCCTCCACTTT. V usage is TRBV28 and J usage is TRBJ1-6, with D unresolved. Trimming pared 5 bases from V and 7 bases from J, leaving 6 bases between. The length of the CDR3 is 12 residues. Per the germline V gene, CDR1 is MDHEN and CDR2 is SYDVKM.

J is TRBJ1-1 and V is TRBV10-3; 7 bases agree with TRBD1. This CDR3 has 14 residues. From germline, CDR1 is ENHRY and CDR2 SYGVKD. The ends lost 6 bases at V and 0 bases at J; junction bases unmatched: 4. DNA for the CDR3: TGTGCCATCAGGCGACAGGGAATGAACACTGAAGCTTTCTTT. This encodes CAIRRQGMNTEAFF.

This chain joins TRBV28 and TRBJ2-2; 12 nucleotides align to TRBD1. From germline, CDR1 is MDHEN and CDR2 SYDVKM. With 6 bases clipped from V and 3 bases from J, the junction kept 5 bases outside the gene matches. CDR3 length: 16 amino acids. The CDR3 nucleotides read TGTGCCAGCAGAGGGGGACAGGGGGCCTACACCGGGGAGCTGTTTTTT. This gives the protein CASRGGQGAYTGELFF.

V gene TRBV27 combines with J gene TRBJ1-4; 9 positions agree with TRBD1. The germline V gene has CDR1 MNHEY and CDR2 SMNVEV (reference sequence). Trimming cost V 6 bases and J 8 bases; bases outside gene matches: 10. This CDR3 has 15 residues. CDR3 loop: CASRPLGTGREKLFF. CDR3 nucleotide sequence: TGTGCCAGCAGACCCCTCGGGACAGGGCGAGAAAAACTGTTTTTT.

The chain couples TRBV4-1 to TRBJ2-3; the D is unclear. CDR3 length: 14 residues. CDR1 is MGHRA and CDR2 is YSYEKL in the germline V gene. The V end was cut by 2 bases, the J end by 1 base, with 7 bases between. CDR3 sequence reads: CASSQPPGTDTQYF. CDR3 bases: TGCGCCAGCAGCCAACCCCCGGGCACAGATACGCAGTATTTT.

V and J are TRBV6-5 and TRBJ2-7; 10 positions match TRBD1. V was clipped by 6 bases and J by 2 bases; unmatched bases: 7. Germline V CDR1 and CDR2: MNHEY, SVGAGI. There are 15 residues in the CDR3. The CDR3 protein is CASSGDRGRAYEQYV. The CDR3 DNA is TGTGCCAGCAGCGGGGACAGGGGAAGGGCCTACGAGCAGTACGTC.

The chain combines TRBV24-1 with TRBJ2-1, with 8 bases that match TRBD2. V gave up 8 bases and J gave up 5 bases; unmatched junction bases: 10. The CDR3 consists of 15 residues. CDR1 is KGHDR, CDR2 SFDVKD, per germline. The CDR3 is CATTSGLAGNNEQFF. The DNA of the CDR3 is TGTGCCACCACCTCAGGGCTAGCGGGCAACAATGAGCAGTTCTTC.

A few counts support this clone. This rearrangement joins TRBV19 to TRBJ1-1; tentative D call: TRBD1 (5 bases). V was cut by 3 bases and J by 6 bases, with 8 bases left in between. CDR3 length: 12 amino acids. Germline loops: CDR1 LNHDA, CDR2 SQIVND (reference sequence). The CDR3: CASSILGAEAFF. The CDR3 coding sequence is TGTGCCAGTAGTATCTTAGGGGCTGAAGCTTTCTTT. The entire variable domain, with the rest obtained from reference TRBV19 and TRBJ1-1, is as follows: DGGITQSPKYLFRKEGQNVTLSCEQNLNHDAMYWYRQDPGQGLRLIYYSQIVNDFQKGDIAEGYSVSREKKESFPLTVTSAQKNPTAFYLCASSILGAEAFFGQGTRLTVV.

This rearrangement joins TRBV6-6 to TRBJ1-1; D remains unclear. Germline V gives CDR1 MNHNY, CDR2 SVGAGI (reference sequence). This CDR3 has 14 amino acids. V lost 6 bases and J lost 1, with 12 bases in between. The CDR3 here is CASSPTPTNTEAFF. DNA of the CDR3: TGTGCCAGCAGCCCTACCCCGACGAACACTGAAGCTTTCTTT.

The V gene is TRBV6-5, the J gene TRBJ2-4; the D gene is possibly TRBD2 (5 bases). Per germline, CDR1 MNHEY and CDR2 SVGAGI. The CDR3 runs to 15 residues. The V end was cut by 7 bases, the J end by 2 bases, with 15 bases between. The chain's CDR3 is CASIPSASPKNIQYF. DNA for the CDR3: TGTGCCAGCATCCCCTCGGCTAGCCCCAAAAACATTCAGTACTTC.

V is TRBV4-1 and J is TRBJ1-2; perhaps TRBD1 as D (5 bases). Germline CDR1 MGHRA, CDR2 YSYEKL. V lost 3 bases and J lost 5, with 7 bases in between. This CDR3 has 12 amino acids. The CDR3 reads CASSQGRYGYTF. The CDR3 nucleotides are TGCGCCAGCAGCCAGGGGCGGTATGGCTACACCTTC.

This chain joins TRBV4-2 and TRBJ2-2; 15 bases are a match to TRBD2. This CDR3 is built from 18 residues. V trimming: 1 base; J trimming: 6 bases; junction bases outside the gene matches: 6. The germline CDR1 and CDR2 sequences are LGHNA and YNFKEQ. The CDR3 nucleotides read TGTGCCAGCAGCCAAGCTCTCGGACTAGCGGGAGGGGCCGGGGAGCTGTTTTTT. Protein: CASSQALGLAGGAGELFF.

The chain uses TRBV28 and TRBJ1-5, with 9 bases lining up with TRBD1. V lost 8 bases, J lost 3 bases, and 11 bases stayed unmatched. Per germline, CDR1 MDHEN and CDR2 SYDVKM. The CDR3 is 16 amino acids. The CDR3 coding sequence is TGTGCCAGCCGCCTCGCCACAGGGGGCTACAATCAGCCCCAGCATTTT. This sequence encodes CASRLATGGYNQPQHF.

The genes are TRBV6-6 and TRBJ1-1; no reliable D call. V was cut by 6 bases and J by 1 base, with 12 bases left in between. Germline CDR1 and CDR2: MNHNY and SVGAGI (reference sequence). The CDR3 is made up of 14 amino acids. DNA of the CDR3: TGTGCCAGCAGCGCCCAAGAAGGGAACACTGAAGCTTTCTTT. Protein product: CASSAQEGNTEAFF.

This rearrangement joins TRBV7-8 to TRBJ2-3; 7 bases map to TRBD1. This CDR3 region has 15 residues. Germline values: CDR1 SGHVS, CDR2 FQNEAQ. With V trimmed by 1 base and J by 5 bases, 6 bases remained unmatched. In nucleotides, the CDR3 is TGTGCCAGCAGCTTAGACAGGGGACAAGAAGATACGCAGTATTTT. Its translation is CASSLDRGQEDTQYF.